Shown below are 30 T cell receptor beta chains from a single sample sequenced in a study of T cell responses to AZD1222 COVID-19 vaccine. TCRdb's copy holds only in-frame clones and misses some; the assay was immunoSEQ multiplex PCR. The table lists about 200,000 clones, approximately 90% of them singletons, with 3% to 4% in the top ten. The material was peripheral blood, obtained 28 days after the second AZD1222 dose. Receptor source: an adult who received the AZD1222 COVID-19 vaccine.

The V call is TRBV7-9, the J call TRBJ2-6, with unresolved D. Germline V gene data show CDR1 as SEHNR and CDR2 as FQNEAQ (reference sequence). V was trimmed by 1 base and J by 0 bases, leaving 10 bases between them. The CDR3 has 17 amino acids. Written as DNA, the CDR3 is TGTGCCAGCAGCTTAGGTGGGTGGGGCTCTGGGGCCAACGTCCTGACTTTC. Amino acid sequence: CASSLGGWGSGANVLTF.

This clone has a single count. The CDR3 sequence: CASSQDSLRRETQYF. The CDR3 region has the DNA TGTGCCAGCAGCCAGGACAGCCTTCGGCGAGAGACCCAGTACTTC. V gene TRBV7-2 combines with J gene TRBJ2-5, with D perhaps TRBD1 (6 bases). Germline V gives CDR1 SGHTA, CDR2 FQGNSA. Trimming removed 5 bases from V and 4 bases from J, with 17 bases in between. The CDR3 spans 15 residues.

The rearrangement uses TRBV27 and TRBJ2-7; possibly TRBD2 for D (6 bases). The germline V gene has CDR1 MNHEY and CDR2 SMNVEV (reference sequence). V lost 7 bases and J 0 bases, leaving 16 bases between the germline ends. The CDR3 totals 15 residues. For the CDR3, the DNA is TGTGCCAGCAAGCTTCGGCGGGGCCCCTCCTACGAGCAGTACTTC. The encoded protein is CASKLRRGPSYEQYF.

The DNA of the CDR3 is TGCGCCAGCAGCTACCTAGCGGGAAGGCACGGGGAGCTGTTTTTT. It encodes CASSYLAGRHGELFF. The V call is TRBV5-1, the J call TRBJ2-2; 9 bases are shared with TRBD2. V was pared by 3 bases and J by 7 bases, with 7 bases of the junction left unmatched. This CDR3 region has 15 residues. Germline assignment: CDR1 SGHRS and CDR2 YFSETQ.

V usage is TRBV3-1 (or the pseudogene TRBV3-2) and J usage is TRBJ2-5; D is possibly TRBD1 (6 bases). The CDR3 is 16 amino acids. Germline CDR1 LGHDT, CDR2 YNNKEL (reference sequence). The V gene lost 5 bases and the J gene lost 0 bases, with 16 bases spanning the gap. CDR3: CASSYRVQLDQETQYF. CDR3 bases: TGTGCCAGCAGCTACAGGGTCCAACTGGACCAAGAGACCCAGTACTTC.

J is TRBJ1-4 and V is TRBV4-1, with TRBD1 matching over 11 bases. The CDR3 runs to 16 residues. Germline V gene lookup returns CDR1 MGHRA and CDR2 YSYEKL. Losses at the gene ends were 1 base for V and 8 bases for J; bases not matched to a gene: 6. The CDR3 loop is CASSQAPGQGGEKLFF. DNA for the CDR3: TGCGCCAGCAGCCAAGCTCCGGGACAGGGGGGAGAAAAACTGTTTTTT.

This chain joins TRBV7-3 and TRBJ2-1; TRBD2 matches at 7 bases. Germline trimming cut 5 bases from V and 7 bases from J; bases unmatched to any gene: 14. CDR1 and CDR2 from the germline V gene are SGHTA and FQGTGA. This CDR3 is 16 amino acids long. Written as DNA, the CDR3 is TGTGCCAGCAGCGCCACAGGAGCGGGACGAGGGAATGAGCAGTTCTTC. Encoded protein: CASSATGAGRGNEQFF.

The V gene is TRBV5-1, the J gene TRBJ1-5, with 9 bases matching TRBD1. Germline assignment: CDR1 SGHRS and CDR2 YFSETQ. The CDR3 has 14 residues. The trim removed 4 bases at V and 7 bases at J, leaving 6 bases unmatched. In DNA, the CDR3 is TGCGCCAGCAGCCGGACAGGGGACGAGCAGCCCCAGCATTTT. It encodes CASSRTGDEQPQHF.

J is TRBJ1-4 and V is TRBV27; maybe TRBD1 (5 bases). V was pared by 0 bases and J by 0 bases, with 11 bases between. Germline CDR1 and CDR2: MNHEY and SMNVEV (reference sequence). The CDR3 totals 17 residues. The CDR3 loop is CASSLSYRQATNEKLFF. The CDR3 coding sequence is TGTGCCAGCAGTTTATCGTACAGGCAAGCAACTAATGAAAAACTGTTTTTT.

Only one count was recorded for this clone. This chain joins TRBV19 and TRBJ2-7; 11 nucleotides align to TRBD1. Germline V gene lookup returns CDR1 LNHDA and CDR2 SQIVND (reference sequence). V lost 6 bases and J lost 7; bases outside the gene matches: 8. The CDR3 is 14 residues long. The CDR3 region is CASSHGQGAREQYF. The CDR3 DNA follows: TGTGCCAGTAGCCACGGACAGGGGGCCCGGGAGCAGTACTTC.

This rearrangement joins TRBV7-2 to TRBJ2-1; D remains unclear. The CDR3 has 13 residues. Trimming cost V 8 bases and J 6 bases, with 14 bases left between them. Germline CDR1 is SGHTA and CDR2 is FQGNSA. The CDR3 sequence: CASLKWIGNEQFF. CDR3 bases: TGTGCCAGCTTAAAGTGGATAGGCAATGAGCAGTTCTTC.

The V gene is TRBV10-3, the J gene TRBJ2-2, with 7 bases aligning to TRBD2. Germline loops: CDR1 ENHRY, CDR2 SYGVKD. The CDR3 sequence is 13 residues long. The V segment lost 11 bases and the J segment 3 bases; nucleotides outside the gene matches: 6. CDR3 loop: CAHGGSHTGELFF. CDR3 nucleotides: TGTGCCCACGGCGGGAGTCACACCGGGGAGCTGTTTTTT.

The J gene is TRBJ1-5, the V gene TRBV24-1, with D possibly matching TRBD1 (6 bases). V was pared by 8 bases and J by 0 bases, with 19 bases between. The CDR3 is made up of 17 amino acids. The germline V gene has CDR1 KGHDR and CDR2 SFDVKD. The CDR3 loop is CATNPQGRSYSNQPQHF. CDR3 nucleotides: TGTGCCACCAACCCACAGGGAAGAAGTTATAGCAATCAGCCCCAGCATTTT.

The chain joins TRBV10-1 to TRBJ2-3, with 8 bases that match TRBD2. V shed 2 bases and J 5 bases; nucleotides not matched to a gene: 6. The CDR3 extends over 15 amino acids. Per the germline V gene, CDR1 is WNHNN and CDR2 is SYGVQD (reference sequence). The CDR3 region is CASSERVAGKDTQYF. Written as DNA, the CDR3 is TGCGCCAGCAGTGAGCGGGTAGCGGGAAAAGATACGCAGTATTTT.

Turning to this clone: Additional DNA sequences in this sample encode the identical CDR3. V usage is TRBV12-3 or TRBV12-4 and J usage is TRBJ1-5, with a tentative D call TRBD1 (5 bases). Trimming removed 8 bases at V and 6 bases at J, with 14 bases between. The CDR3 totals 13 residues. The CDR3 region has the DNA TGTGCCAGCTCCTGGGGGGGTGGTCAGCCCCAGCATTTT. It is translated as CASSWGGGQPQHF.

The rearrangement links TRBV5-1 to TRBJ2-7, with 10 positions matching TRBD2. The CDR3 consists of 14 residues. Per the germline V gene, CDR1 is SGHRS and CDR2 is YFSETQ. J gave up 2 bases and V 7 bases, and 6 bases lay outside the gene matches. The CDR3 reads CASRRTSGPYEQYF. The CDR3 DNA reads as TGCGCCAGCCGGCGGACTAGCGGACCCTACGAGCAGTACTTC.

The rearrangement uses TRBV11-2 and TRBJ1-5; D is unresolved. The CDR3 is 15 residues long. V was cut by 4 bases and J by 0 bases, with 10 bases left in between. Per the germline V gene, CDR1 is SGHAT and CDR2 is FQNNGV. The CDR3 DNA follows: TGTGCCAGCAGCTCGGGGTCCTATAGCAATCAGCCCCAGCATTTT. The encoded protein is CASSSGSYSNQPQHF.

The chain couples TRBV28 to TRBJ2-2, with D perhaps TRBD1 (6 bases). The CDR3 length is 14 residues. V shed 6 bases and J shed 5 bases, with 13 bases lying between them. Per the germline V gene, CDR1 is MDHEN and CDR2 is SYDVKM. This CDR3 reads CASRLQGKTGELFF. The CDR3 coding sequence is TGTGCCAGCAGATTACAGGGAAAGACCGGGGAGCTGTTTTTT.

The chain combines TRBV29-1 with TRBJ2-1; possibly TRBD2 for D (7 bases). Germline V gene sequence: CDR1 SQVTM, CDR2 ANQGSEA. This CDR3 comprises 15 residues. Trimming stripped 7 bases from V and 2 bases from J, with 18 bases between. As DNA, the CDR3 is TGCAGCGCGCGGGGGCGGGAGAAGCCCTACAATGAGCAGTTCTTC. Translation gives CSARGREKPYNEQFF.

This clone was observed a single time. The V call is TRBV6-6, the J call TRBJ1-1, with D possibly matching TRBD1 (6 bases). V lost 2 bases and J lost 3, with 16 bases in between. The germline gives CDR1 MNHNY, CDR2 SVGAGI (reference sequence). The CDR3 is 16 amino acids. The chain's CDR3 is CASSYRGVPRDTEAFF. DNA for the CDR3: TGTGCCAGCAGTTACAGGGGGGTCCCCAGGGACACTGAAGCTTTCTTT.

This clone was counted once. The chain employs TRBV3-1 (or the pseudogene TRBV3-2) and TRBJ1-1; D ambiguous. Trimming took off 6 bases at V and 1 base at J, with 9 bases between the two ends. The CDR3 spans 13 residues. Looked up from germline, CDR1 is LGHDT and CDR2 is YNNKEL (reference sequence). The CDR3 spells CASSFGPNTEAFF. CDR3 DNA: TGTGCCAGCAGTTTCGGACCGAACACTGAAGCTTTCTTT.

This chain uses TRBV6-2 or TRBV6-3 with TRBJ1-1; TRBD1 agrees at 8 bases. With 0 bases clipped from V and 1 base from J, the junction kept 4 bases outside the gene matches. The germline CDR1 and CDR2 sequences are MNHEY and SVGEGT. The CDR3 covers 16 residues. The CDR3 nucleotides are TGTGCCAGCAGTTACTCAAGAGGGACAGGGAACACTGAAGCTTTCTTT. Amino acid sequence: CASSYSRGTGNTEAFF.

The V and J genes are TRBV3-1 (or the pseudogene TRBV3-2) and TRBJ2-7; D unresolved. Germline CDR1 LGHDT, CDR2 YNNKEL (reference sequence). The CDR3 has 14 amino acids. Trimming pared 1 base from V and 1 base from J, leaving 8 bases between. CDR3 in amino acids: CASSQGRLSYEQYF. CDR3 coding DNA: TGTGCCAGCAGCCAAGGCAGGCTTTCCTACGAGCAGTACTTC.

The V and J genes are TRBV2 and TRBJ2-3; 9 nucleotides agree with TRBD1. Losses at the gene ends were 4 bases for V and 2 bases for J; bases not matched to a gene: 7. The CDR3 extends over 16 amino acids. Germline loops: CDR1 SNHLY, CDR2 FYNNEI. CDR3: CASSGAGDRDTDTQYF. As DNA, the CDR3 is TGTGCCAGCAGTGGGGCCGGGGACAGGGACACAGATACGCAGTATTTT.

V usage is TRBV25-1 and J usage is TRBJ1-6, with no clear D. Germline V gene data show CDR1 as MGHDK and CDR2 as SYGVNS. CDR3 length: 14 amino acids. The V and J ends lost 9 bases and 3 bases respectively, with 12 bases between them. The CDR3 is CASRREIYNSPLHF. DNA of the CDR3: TGTGCCAGTAGAAGGGAGATCTATAATTCACCCCTCCACTTT. The full variable domain, its missing parts supplied by reference TRBV25-1 and TRBJ1-6, is EADIYQTPRYLVIGTGKKITLECSQTMGHDKMYWYQQDPGMELHLIHYSYGVNSTEKGDLSSESTVSRIRTEHFPLTLESARPSHTSQYLCASRREIYNSPLHFGNGTRLTVT.

This chain links TRBV11-3 with TRBJ2-1; a weak D match, TRBD2 (6 bases). V lost 0 bases and J lost 13, with 13 bases in between. Per the germline V gene, CDR1 is SGHNT and CDR2 is YENEEA. The CDR3 runs to 13 residues. The chain's CDR3 is CASSLDGTSSQFF. CDR3 nucleotides: TGTGCCAGCAGCTTAGATGGGACTTCCTCCCAGTTCTTC.

The V gene is TRBV18, the J gene TRBJ2-3; D perhaps matches TRBD1 (7 bases). V lost 0 bases and J 2 bases, leaving 12 bases between the germline ends. CDR1 is KGHSH and CDR2 is LQKENI in the germline V gene. This CDR3 is built from 16 residues. The CDR3 DNA reads TGTGCCAGCTCACCACCCAGGGGGGCGACCACAGATACGCAGTATTTT. The encoded protein is CASSPPRGATTDTQYF. Using reference TRBV18 and TRBJ2-3 for the parts outside the CDR3, the full variable domain is NAGVMQNPRHLVRRRGQEARLRCSPMKGHSHVYWYRQLPEEGLKFMVYLQKENIIDESGMPKERFSAEFPKEGPSILRIQQVVRGDSAAYFCASSPPRGATTDTQYFGPGTRLTVL.

The rearrangement links TRBV2 to TRBJ2-1; TRBD2 matches 7 bases. This CDR3 has 14 amino acids. Germline-derived CDR1 and CDR2 are SNHLY and FYNNEI. In nucleotides, the CDR3 is TGTGCTACGAAACCGGGAGGAGGGCCGGATGAGCAGTTCTTC. Its translation is CATKPGGGPDEQFF.

This clone has just a few counts. V and J are TRBV30 and TRBJ1-5; perhaps TRBD1 as D (6 bases). This CDR3 is built from 13 residues. Per germline, CDR1 GTSNPN and CDR2 SVGIG (reference sequence). The V gene lost 5 bases and the J gene lost 4 bases, with 12 bases spanning the gap. CDR3 coding DNA: TGTGCCTGGTCAGGAAGGGGGAATCAGCCCCAGCATTTT. Translating gives CAWSGRGNQPQHF. Combining the CDR3 with reference TRBV30 and TRBJ1-5 gives the whole variable domain SQTIHQWPATLVQPVGSPLSLECTVEGTSNPNLYWYRQAAGRGLQLLFYSVGIGQISSEVPQNLSASRPQDRQFILSSKKLLLSDSGFYLCAWSGRGNQPQHFGDGTRLSIL.

As to this clone: This sample also contains other DNA sequences that code for the same CDR3. This sequence joins TRBV5-1 and TRBJ1-3; no clear D. The V and J ends lost 0 bases and 4 bases respectively, with 8 bases between them. Germline loops: CDR1 SGHRS, CDR2 YFSETQ. This CDR3 region has 14 residues. The CDR3 reads CASSLGQPGNTIYF. CDR3 nucleotides: TGCGCCAGCAGCTTGGGTCAGCCCGGAAACACCATATATTTT.